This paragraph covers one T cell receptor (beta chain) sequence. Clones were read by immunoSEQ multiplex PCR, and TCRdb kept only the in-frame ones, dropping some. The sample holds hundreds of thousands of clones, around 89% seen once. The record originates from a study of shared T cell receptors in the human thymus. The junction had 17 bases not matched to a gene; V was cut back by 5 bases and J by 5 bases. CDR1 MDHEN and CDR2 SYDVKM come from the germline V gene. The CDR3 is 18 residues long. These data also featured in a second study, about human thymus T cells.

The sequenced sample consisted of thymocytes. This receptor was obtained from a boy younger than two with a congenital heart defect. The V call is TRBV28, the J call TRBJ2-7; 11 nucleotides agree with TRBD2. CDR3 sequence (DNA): TGTGCCAGCAGTCTAGGGAATCGACTAGCGGGATTCTGGCACGAGCAGTACTTC. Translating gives CASSLGNRLAGFWHEQYF.